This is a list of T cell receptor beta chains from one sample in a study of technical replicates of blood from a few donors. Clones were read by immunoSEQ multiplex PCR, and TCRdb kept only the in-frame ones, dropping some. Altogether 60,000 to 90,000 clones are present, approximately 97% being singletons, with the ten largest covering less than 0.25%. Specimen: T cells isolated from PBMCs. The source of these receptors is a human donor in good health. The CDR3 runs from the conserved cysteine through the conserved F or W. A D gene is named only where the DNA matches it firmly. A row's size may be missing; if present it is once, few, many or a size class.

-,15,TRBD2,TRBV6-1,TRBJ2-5,CASSGPGLAEETQYF,TGTGCCAGCAGTGGCCCGGGACTAGCGGAAGAGACCCAGTACTTC
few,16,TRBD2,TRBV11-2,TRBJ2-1,CASSLFLAGGVNEQFF,TGTGCCAGCAGCTTATTTTTAGCGGGAGGAGTGAATGAGCAGTTCTTC
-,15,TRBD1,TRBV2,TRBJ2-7,CASRNLRDRPSEQYF,TGTGCCAGCAGGAACTTGAGGGACAGACCGAGCGAGCAGTACTTC
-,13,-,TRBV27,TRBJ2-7,CASSLSVGDEQYF,TGTGCCAGCAGTTTATCCGTAGGGGACGAGCAGTACTTC
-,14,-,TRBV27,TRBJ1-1,CASRPDQMNTEAFF,TGTGCCAGCAGACCCGATCAGATGAACACTGAAGCTTTCTTT
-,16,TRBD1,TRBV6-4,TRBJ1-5,CASSYSRQGSNQPQHF,TGTGCCAGCAGTTACAGTAGACAGGGCAGCAATCAGCCCCAGCATTTT
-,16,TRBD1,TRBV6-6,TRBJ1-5,CASSYTGTGGFQPQHF,TGTGCCAGCAGTTACACCGGGACAGGGGGGTTTCAGCCCCAGCATTTT
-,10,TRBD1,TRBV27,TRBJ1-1,CAPGDRGSFF,TGTGCCCCGGGCGACAGGGGATCTTTCTTT
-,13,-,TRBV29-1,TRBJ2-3,CSVESSFTDTQYF,TGCAGCGTTGAATCTAGTTTCACAGATACGCAGTATTTT
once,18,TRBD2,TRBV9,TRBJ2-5,CASSISSGRGSSQETQYF,TGTGCCAGCAGCATCAGTAGTGGGAGGGGTTCGAGTCAGGAGACCCAGTACTTC
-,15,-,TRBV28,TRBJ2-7,CASSLWRRAVYEQYF,TGTGCCAGCAGTTTATGGAGGAGGGCCGTCTACGAGCAGTACTTC
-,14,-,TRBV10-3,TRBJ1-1,CAISNRAGNTEAFF,TGTGCCATCAGTAACAGGGCAGGGAACACTGAAGCTTTCTTT
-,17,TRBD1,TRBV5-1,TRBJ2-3,CASSLGQGLYRTDTQYF,TGCGCCAGCAGCTTGGGACAGGGTCTATATCGCACAGATACGCAGTATTTT
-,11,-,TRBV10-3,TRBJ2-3,CATNNRETQYF,TGTGCCACAAATAACAGGGAAACGCAGTATTTT
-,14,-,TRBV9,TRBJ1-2,CASSRSRGAYGYTF,TGTGCCAGCAGCAGGTCACGGGGGGCCTATGGCTACACCTTC
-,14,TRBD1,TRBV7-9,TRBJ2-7,CASSGTGGDYEQYF,TGTGCCAGCAGCGGGACAGGGGGGGACTACGAGCAGTACTTC
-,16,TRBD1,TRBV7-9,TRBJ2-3,CASSPADREGTDTQYF,TGTGCCAGCAGCCCAGCGGACAGGGAGGGCACAGATACGCAGTATTTT
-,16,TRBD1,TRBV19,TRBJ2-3,CASSISGTGGTDTQYF,TGTGCCAGTAGTATCTCCGGGACAGGGGGAACAGATACGCAGTATTTT
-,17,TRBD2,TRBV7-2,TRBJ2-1,CASSLIVSSSGSYEQFF,TGTGCCAGCAGCTTAATTGTGTCGTCTAGCGGGAGCTATGAGCAGTTCTTC
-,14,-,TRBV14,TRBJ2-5,CASSLGPRWETQYF,TGTGCCAGCAGCCTCGGCCCCAGGTGGGAGACCCAGTACTTC
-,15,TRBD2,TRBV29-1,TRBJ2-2,CSARLAGVHTGELFF,TGCAGCGCCCGACTAGCGGGGGTGCACACCGGGGAGCTGTTTTTT
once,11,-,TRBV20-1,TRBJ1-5,CPGGPNQPQHF,TGCCCCGGGGGTCCAAATCAGCCCCAGCATTTT
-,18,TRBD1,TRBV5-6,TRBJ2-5,CASSLYGPKTGIGETQYF,TGTGCCAGCAGCTTGTATGGTCCGAAGACAGGGATCGGGGAGACCCAGTACTTC
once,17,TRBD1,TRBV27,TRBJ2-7,CASSPITTGGRTYEQYF,TGTGCCAGCAGTCCAATCACGACAGGGGGCAGGACCTACGAGCAGTACTTC
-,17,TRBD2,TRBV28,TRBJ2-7,CASTSSGTSRPSYEQYF,TGTGCCAGCACCTCTTCGGGGACTAGCCGCCCCTCCTACGAGCAGTACTTC
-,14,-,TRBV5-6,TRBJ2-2,CASSLGLSTGELFF,TGTGCCAGCAGCTTGGGGCTTTCCACCGGGGAGCTGTTTTTT
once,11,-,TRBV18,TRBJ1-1,CASSPGTQAFF,TGTGCCAGCTCACCTGGGACACAAGCTTTCTTT